This TCR beta chain was identified during a study of T cells after yellow fever vaccination. Germline-derived CDR1 and CDR2 are MNHEY and SVGAGI. The CDR3 totals 17 residues. V was pared by 4 bases and J by 1 base, with 7 bases of the junction left unmatched. This clonotype turned up a few times. MiXCR, applied by TCRdb to the 5' RACE reads, yields one record per CDR3 protein. Here the sample spans 280,000 or so distinct CDR3 sequences, less than 9.5% being singletons. This receptor was obtained from a man between 18 and 29 years old who received the YFV17D yellow fever vaccine. Specimen: CD4+ T cells sorted from PBMCs, collected 5 days after the yellow fever booster vaccination. This chain connects TRBV6-5 to TRBJ2-1, with 10 bases aligning to TRBD2. The CDR3 nucleotides read TGTGCCAGCAGTTCCCTAGCGGGGGTGGGTTCCTACAATGAGCAGTTCTTC. Translating gives CASSSLAGVGSYNEQFF.